These T cell receptor beta chains were read from a single sample in a study of shared clonotypes between healthy human individuals. The repertoire was sequenced with immunoSEQ multiplex PCR; TCRdb's copy has only in-frame clones and lacks some. Among some 1 million clones, roughly 80% were seen once, and the ten largest hold about 1.5%. Sequencing was done on a sample of memory CD4+ T cells sorted from blood. The receptors were gathered from a man between 18 and 29 years old in good health. CDR3s include the opening cysteine and the closing phenylalanine or tryptophan. The D gene is left open where the match is weak. The size of a clone is reported for some rows only, either as once, few or many, or as a class for expanded clones.

V: TRBV18
length: 16
size: NA
J: TRBJ2-1
D: NA
DNA: TGTGCCAGCTCACCGACTAGGGGGAGCTCCTACAATGAGCAGTTCTTC
CDR3: CASSPTRGSSYNEQFF

V: TRBV28
length: 14
size: NA
J: TRBJ2-7
D: NA
DNA: TGTGCCAGCATTGGTGAGGGTCGGCGAACCGAGCAGTACTTC
CDR3: CASIGEGRRTEQYF

V: TRBV18
length: 14
size: NA
J: TRBJ1-4
D: NA
DNA: TGTGCCAGCTCACCCCGGCGGGGAAATGAAAAACTGTTTTTT
CDR3: CASSPRRGNEKLFF

V: TRBV29-1
length: 15
size: few
J: TRBJ1-1
D: NA
DNA: TGCAGCGTTGAAGATTGGCCCTCAGAGTCGACTGAAGCTTTCTTT
CDR3: CSVEDWPSESTEAFF

V: TRBV5-4
length: 14
size: NA
J: TRBJ1-1
D: NA
DNA: TGTGCCAGCAGCTTGGACAGGGCGAACACTGAAGCTTTCTTT
CDR3: CASSLDRANTEAFF

V: TRBV6-6
length: 14
size: NA
J: TRBJ1-6
D: TRBD1
DNA: TGTGCCAGCAGCGCGACAGGGGAAAATTCACCCCTCCACTTT
CDR3: CASSATGENSPLHF

V: TRBV6-5
length: 14
size: NA
J: TRBJ2-3
D: NA
DNA: TGTGCCAGCAGTTACCTGACTAGCACAGATACGCAGTATTTT
CDR3: CASSYLTSTDTQYF

V: TRBV11-2
length: 14
size: once
J: TRBJ2-7
D: TRBD1
DNA: TGTGCCAGCAGCTCGCCGGGACAGCGGAGCGAGCAGTACTTC
CDR3: CASSSPGQRSEQYF

V: TRBV5-1
length: 17
size: once
J: TRBJ2-7
D: TRBD2
DNA: TGCGCCAGCAGCTTGGGGACTTCTAGCGGGAGGGCCGGGGAGCAGTACTTC
CDR3: CASSLGTSSGRAGEQYF

V: TRBV7-3
length: 18
size: NA
J: TRBJ1-6
D: NA
DNA: TGTGCCAGCAGCTTAACCCCCCCGGGGAGCTCCTATAATTCACCCCTCCACTTT
CDR3: CASSLTPPGSSYNSPLHF

V: TRBV5-1
length: 13
size: NA
J: TRBJ1-5
D: NA
DNA: TGCGCCAGCAGCTGGGGGCAAAATCAGCCCCAGCATTTT
CDR3: CASSWGQNQPQHF

V: TRBV6-5
length: 14
size: NA
J: TRBJ1-5
D: TRBD1
DNA: TGTGCCAGCAATCTACAGGGGGCTAGGCAGCCCCAGCATTTT
CDR3: CASNLQGARQPQHF

V: TRBV4-2
length: 15
size: NA
J: TRBJ1-6
D: NA
DNA: TGTGCCAGCAGCCAAGAAAGGGGTTTGAATTCACCCCTCCACTTT
CDR3: CASSQERGLNSPLHF

V: TRBV2
length: 12
size: NA
J: TRBJ1-2
D: NA
DNA: TGTGCCAGCGCGGGGATCGACTATGGCTACACCTTC
CDR3: CASAGIDYGYTF

V: TRBV6-1
length: 13
size: NA
J: TRBJ2-7
D: NA
DNA: TGTGCCAGCAATGAGGTCCCTCTAGTCCAGCAGTACTTC
CDR3: CASNEVPLVQQYF

V: TRBV15
length: 16
size: once
J: TRBJ2-5
D: TRBD1
DNA: TGTGCCACCAGCAGAGATTTCGCAGGGGGCCAGGAGACCCAGTACTTC
CDR3: CATSRDFAGGQETQYF

V: TRBV25-1
length: 14
size: NA
J: TRBJ1-4
D: NA
DNA: TGTGCCAGCAGTGAGCCCGGGACACAGGAAAAACTGTTTTTT
CDR3: CASSEPGTQEKLFF

V: TRBV6-6
length: 16
size: NA
J: TRBJ2-7
D: TRBD1
DNA: TGTGCCAGCAGTAGCGGATCGGACAGGGTCTCCTACGAGCAGTACTTC
CDR3: CASSSGSDRVSYEQYF

V: TRBV19
length: 15
size: NA
J: TRBJ1-5
D: NA
DNA: TGTGCCAGTAGCTACACGGGACTTAACAATCAGCCCCAGCATTTT
CDR3: CASSYTGLNNQPQHF

V: TRBV2
length: 14
size: NA
J: TRBJ2-2
D: NA
DNA: TGTGCCAGCAAGCGCTTGACACTCGACGGGGAGCTGTTTTTT
CDR3: CASKRLTLDGELFF

V: TRBV6-6
length: 13
size: NA
J: TRBJ1-1
D: NA
DNA: TGTGCCAGCAGTTACAGCCCCGGTACTGAAGCTTTCTTT
CDR3: CASSYSPGTEAFF

V: TRBV6-6
length: 14
size: NA
J: TRBJ2-3
D: NA
DNA: TGTGCCAGCAGTTACGGGCCACAGTCAGATACGCAGTATTTT
CDR3: CASSYGPQSDTQYF

V: TRBV4-1
length: 14
size: NA
J: TRBJ1-5
D: NA
DNA: TGCGCCAGCAGCCAAGAGGGGGCGGGCCAGCCCCAGCATTTT
CDR3: CASSQEGAGQPQHF

V: TRBV10-3
length: 13
size: NA
J: TRBJ2-5
D: NA
DNA: TGTGCCATCAGCGAAGACAGAAGGGAGACCCAGTACTTC
CDR3: CAISEDRRETQYF

V: TRBV7-2
length: 15
size: few
J: TRBJ1-2
D: NA
DNA: TGTGCCAGCAGCTTAGTTCTGACAGACAACTATGGCTACACCTTC
CDR3: CASSLVLTDNYGYTF

V: TRBV27
length: 15
size: NA
J: TRBJ2-2
D: NA
DNA: TGTGCCAGCAGTTCCCGGGACGGCAACACCGGGGAGCTGTTTTTT
CDR3: CASSSRDGNTGELFF

V: TRBV2
length: 15
size: once
J: TRBJ2-7
D: TRBD2
DNA: TGTGCCAGCAGAGGTTTACTAGCGGGAGGAGGCGAGCAGTACTTC
CDR3: CASRGLLAGGGEQYF

V: TRBV4-2
length: 15
size: NA
J: TRBJ2-1
D: NA
DNA: TGTGCCAGCAGCCTCCCGGAGGGAGGCACAAGGGAGCAGTTCTTC
CDR3: CASSLPEGGTREQFF

V: TRBV7-2
length: 14
size: NA
J: TRBJ1-2
D: TRBD1
DNA: TGTGCCAGCAGCTGGGGACAGGGGGCTCGCGGCTACACCTTC
CDR3: CASSWGQGARGYTF

V: TRBV5-1
length: 14
size: NA
J: TRBJ1-2
D: NA
DNA: TGCGCCAGCAATACGGCGGGAGGAGTCCTCGGCTACACCTTC
CDR3: CASNTAGGVLGYTF

V: TRBV5-1
length: 17
size: once
J: TRBJ1-4
D: TRBD1
DNA: TGCGCCACCAGGGCAGGACAGGATGCTGCAACTAATGAAAAACTGTTTTTT
CDR3: CATRAGQDAATNEKLFF

V: TRBV7-9
length: 14
size: NA
J: TRBJ1-6
D: NA
DNA: TGTGCCAGCAGCTTAGACGGCGTAAACTCACCCCTCCACTTT
CDR3: CASSLDGVNSPLHF

V: TRBV10-3
length: 14
size: NA
J: TRBJ2-2
D: TRBD2
DNA: TGTGCCACTAAGACTAGCGAGGGGACCGGGGAGCTGTTTTTT
CDR3: CATKTSEGTGELFF

V: TRBV18
length: 13
size: NA
J: TRBJ2-5
D: NA
DNA: TGTGCCAGCTCTCCCGGACAGCAAGAGACCCAGTACTTC
CDR3: CASSPGQQETQYF

V: TRBV6-6
length: 13
size: NA
J: TRBJ1-4
D: TRBD1
DNA: TGTGCCAGCAGCAGGACAGGGGATGAAAAACTGTTTTTT
CDR3: CASSRTGDEKLFF

V: TRBV10-3
length: 14
size: NA
J: TRBJ2-3
D: TRBD1
DNA: TGTGCCAGCTCCCCGGGACAGGGGCCAGATACGCAGTATTTT
CDR3: CASSPGQGPDTQYF

V: TRBV6-5
length: 14
size: few
J: TRBJ1-2
D: NA
DNA: TGTGCCAGCAGTTACAGCCGGGGCATCTATGGCTACACCTTC
CDR3: CASSYSRGIYGYTF

V: TRBV11-2
length: 12
size: NA
J: TRBJ2-5
D: NA
DNA: TGTGCCAGCAGCTTACGGGAAGAGACCCAGTACTTC
CDR3: CASSLREETQYF

V: TRBV20-1
length: 11
size: NA
J: TRBJ1-6
D: TRBD1
DNA: TGCAGTGCCAGGCCGGGACAGAACCTCCACTTT
CDR3: CSARPGQNLHF

V: TRBV11-3
length: 15
size: NA
J: TRBJ2-6
D: NA
DNA: TGTGCCAGCAGCTTAGGGGTTGCTGGGGCCAACGTCCTGACTTTC
CDR3: CASSLGVAGANVLTF

V: TRBV6-5
length: 15
size: NA
J: TRBJ2-3
D: TRBD1
DNA: TGTGCCAGCAGTTTCGGGACAGATAGCACAGATACGCAGTATTTT
CDR3: CASSFGTDSTDTQYF

V: TRBV19
length: 14
size: NA
J: TRBJ1-1
D: TRBD1
DNA: TGTGCCAGTAGTCCGACAGGGAGGAACACTGAAGCTTTCTTT
CDR3: CASSPTGRNTEAFF

V: TRBV6-6
length: 16
size: NA
J: TRBJ1-6
D: TRBD1
DNA: TGTGCCAGCAGTTACTCGACGACAGGGCCGGGATCACCCCTCCACTTT
CDR3: CASSYSTTGPGSPLHF

V: TRBV25-1
length: 16
size: few
J: TRBJ1-2
D: TRBD1
DNA: TGTGCCAGCCGTCCAGGGGGACAGGCGTTAGTCTTAGGCTACACCTTC
CDR3: CASRPGGQALVLGYTF

V: TRBV30
length: 15
size: NA
J: TRBJ2-2
D: NA
DNA: TGTGCCTGGAAGACAGGAGGACGGAACACCGGGGAGCTGTTTTTT
CDR3: CAWKTGGRNTGELFF

V: TRBV5-1
length: 15
size: NA
J: TRBJ2-3
D: NA
DNA: TGCGCCAGCAGCTTGGTACTAGCCCCCACAGATACGCAGTATTTT
CDR3: CASSLVLAPTDTQYF

V: TRBV2
length: 15
size: once
J: TRBJ1-1
D: NA
DNA: TGTGCCAGCAGTGATCAGGCAGGGAGGGGCACTGAAGCTTTCTTT
CDR3: CASSDQAGRGTEAFF

V: TRBV10-2
length: 13
size: NA
J: TRBJ1-2
D: NA
DNA: TGCGCCAGCAGTGAGGGACCGAACTATGGCTACACCTTC
CDR3: CASSEGPNYGYTF

V: TRBV15
length: 16
size: NA
J: TRBJ2-1
D: NA
DNA: TGTGCCACCAGCAGAGATAGGGGGACTGGCGACGATGAGCAGTTCTTC
CDR3: CATSRDRGTGDDEQFF

V: TRBV5-4
length: 13
size: NA
J: TRBJ2-7
D: NA
DNA: TGTGCCAGCAGCTTGATCGGGACCTACGAGCAGTACTTC
CDR3: CASSLIGTYEQYF